The source of this T cell receptor (beta chain) is a study of T cells in Graves' hyperthyroidism and ophthalmopathy. Germline assignment: CDR1 LNHDA and CDR2 SQIVND (reference sequence). The CDR3 covers 15 residues. The ends were cut back, 5 bases at V and 2 bases at J, with 15 bases in the middle. Amplified regions were TCR beta CDR3 sequences from RNA transcripts. TCR CDR3 underwent first-round RT-PCR with the HTBI primer set. In TCRdb, the multiplex PCR reads were re-called with MiXCR into one record per CDR3 protein. Of about 540,000 distinct CDR3 sequences detected, around 42% appear once; the ten largest clones hold about 7.8%.

Sequencing was performed on peripheral blood or thyroid tissue (not recorded which). This receptor was identified in a woman younger than 35 with Graves' hyperthyroidism. V and J are TRBV19 and TRBJ1-2, with D hard to call. CDR3 sequence reads: CASSPEFPRNYGYTF. The CDR3 DNA follows: TGTGCCAGTAGTCCCGAATTTCCTAGAAACTATGGCTACACCTTC.